These T cell receptor beta chains were read from a single sample in a study of blood T cell repertoires in COVID-19. The table came from immunoSEQ multiplex PCR; TCRdb's copy has only in-frame clones and leaves some out. The sample has around 240,000 clones; 86% are singletons. Sequencing input: peripheral blood. Receptor source: a woman in her twenties or thirties who had recovered from COVID-19. Both conserved end residues are part of each CDR3. Fields, in order: D gene, clone size, J gene, V gene, CDR3 length, CDR3 protein, CDR3 DNA. D genes are given only for firm matches. Expanded clones get a size class; other rows say once, few or many, or leave the size out.

>.|.|TRBJ2-5|TRBV2|14
CASSKGSRQETQYF
TGTGCCAGCAGTAAAGGGAGCAGACAAGAGACCCAGTACTTC
>.|.|TRBJ2-7|TRBV25-1|13
CASSIVVLGEQYF
TGTGCCAGCAGTATTGTCGTTCTCGGCGAGCAGTACTTC
>TRBD1|.|TRBJ2-1|TRBV9|15
CASSAGTGPYNEQFF
TGTGCCAGCAGCGCCGGGACAGGGCCTTACAATGAGCAGTTCTTC
>.|once|TRBJ1-5|TRBV10-2|16
CASSNGFLRGNQPQHF
TGCGCCAGCAGTAACGGGTTCCTCCGGGGGAATCAGCCCCAGCATTTT
>.|.|TRBJ1-5|TRBV6-1|14
CASSELGGNQPQHF
TGTGCCAGCAGTGAATTGGGGGGTAACCAGCCCCAGCATTTT
>TRBD1|.|TRBJ2-7|TRBV7-8|14
CASSLVRGPMGQYF
TGTGCCAGCAGCTTAGTAAGGGGGCCGATGGGGCAGTACTTC
>.|.|TRBJ2-7|TRBV14|15
CASSQELATSYEQYF
TGTGCCAGCAGCCAAGAGTTGGCCACCAGTTACGAGCAGTACTTC
>.|.|TRBJ2-5|TRBV5-1|15
CASILTGNFGETQYF
TGCGCCAGCATACTAACAGGGAATTTCGGGGAGACCCAGTACTTC
>.|once|TRBJ2-5|TRBV5-1|13
CASSFDRWETQYF
TGCGCCAGCAGCTTCGACAGGTGGGAGACCCAGTACTTC
>.|.|TRBJ2-6|TRBV5-1|18
CASSFDGVSPSGANVLTF
TGCGCCAGCAGCTTTGACGGGGTGAGCCCCTCTGGGGCCAACGTCCTGACTTTC
>.|.|TRBJ2-3|TRBV12-3/TRBV12-4|13
CASSLRATDTQYF
TGTGCCAGCAGTTTGCGGGCCACAGATACGCAGTATTTT
>TRBD1|.|TRBJ1-1|TRBV27|15
CASSLMGQGYTEAFF
TGTGCCAGCAGTTTAATGGGACAGGGTTACACTGAAGCTTTCTTT
>.|.|TRBJ2-7|TRBV6-2/TRBV6-3|13
CASSVGGTYEQYF
TGTGCCAGCAGCGTCGGGGGAACCTACGAGCAGTACTTC
>.|.|TRBJ2-7|TRBV21-1|15
CASSKLAGFMHEQYF
TGTGCCAGCAGCAAATTGGCAGGGTTTATGCACGAGCAGTACTTC
>.|.|TRBJ2-7|TRBV30|14
CAWVPGELTYEQYF
TGTGCCTGGGTTCCCGGGGAGCTCACGTACGAGCAGTACTTC
>.|.|TRBJ1-5|TRBV5-8|13
CASSFRTNQPQHF
TGTGCCAGCAGCTTTAGAACCAATCAGCCCCAGCATTTT
>TRBD1|.|TRBJ2-2|TRBV5-8|13
CASSHRGSGELFF
TGTGCCAGCAGCCACAGGGGGTCCGGGGAGCTGTTTTTT
>.|.|TRBJ2-3|TRBV5-4|13
CASSQRSLDTQYF
TGTGCCAGCAGCCAACGGTCTCTCGATACGCAGTATTTT
>.|few|TRBJ2-5|TRBV6-4|14
CASSEGTESGAQYF
TGTGCCAGCAGTGAGGGGACCGAATCGGGGGCCCAGTACTTC
>TRBD2|.|TRBJ2-3|TRBV9|17
CASSHPYSGGSTDTQYF
TGTGCCAGCAGCCACCCTTATAGCGGGGGGAGCACAGATACGCAGTATTTT
>TRBD2|few|TRBJ2-2|TRBV3-1/TRBV3-2|19
CASSSRRAGGPVDTGELFF
TGTGCCAGCAGCTCCCGAAGAGCGGGGGGGCCAGTGGACACCGGGGAGCTGTTTTTT
>.|once|TRBJ1-2|TRBV29-1|13
CSVDSGGMRGYTF
TGCAGCGTTGACTCCGGGGGGATGAGAGGCTACACCTTC
>TRBD1|.|TRBJ1-2|TRBV9|16
CASSALPPQGAHGYTF
TGTGCCAGCAGCGCCCTTCCCCCACAGGGGGCCCATGGCTACACCTTC
>.|few|TRBJ2-1|TRBV5-5|13
CASSFREYNEQFF
TGTGCCAGCAGCTTCCGGGAGTACAATGAGCAGTTCTTC
>.|.|TRBJ2-1|TRBV15|10
CATNISEQFF
TGTGCCACCAATATCAGTGAGCAGTTCTTC
>TRBD1|.|TRBJ2-7|TRBV6-6|13
CASSSGTGGEQYF
TGTGCCAGCAGCAGTGGGACAGGGGGCGAGCAGTACTTC
>TRBD1|.|TRBJ2-7|TRBV7-2|13
CASSPGQPYEQYF
TGTGCCAGCAGCCCGGGACAGCCCTACGAGCAGTACTTC
>TRBD1|once|TRBJ2-3|TRBV19|15
CASSFDRGRTDTQYF
TGTGCCAGTAGTTTCGACAGGGGCCGCACAGATACGCAGTATTTT
>.|.|TRBJ1-6|TRBV11-1|16
CASTLDGGGGNSPLHF
TGTGCCAGCACCCTCGACGGGGGTGGGGGAAATTCACCCCTCCACTTT
>TRBD1|.|TRBJ1-6|TRBV19|15
CASSIRDSANSPLHF
TGTGCCAGTAGTATTAGGGACAGCGCCAATTCACCCCTCCACTTT
>.|.|TRBJ2-7|TRBV6-5|15
CASSYVSGVAYEQYF
TGTGCCAGCAGTTACGTGTCAGGGGTGGCCTACGAGCAGTACTTC
>TRBD2|.|TRBJ2-5|TRBV4-3|13
CASSQAGGETQYF
TGCGCCAGCAGCCAAGCGGGGGGTGAGACCCAGTACTTC
>TRBD2|once|TRBJ2-7|TRBV4-1|15
CASSRTSGGTYEQYF
TGCGCCAGCAGCCGCACTAGCGGGGGGACCTACGAGCAGTACTTC
>.|.|TRBJ1-6|TRBV5-4|14
CASSLGGGNSPLHF
TGTGCCAGCAGCTTGGGTGGGGGGAATTCACCCCTCCACTTT
>.|.|TRBJ2-7|TRBV3-1/TRBV3-2|13
CASSRQIGYEQYF
TGTGCCAGCAGTCGACAGATAGGCTACGAGCAGTACTTC
>TRBD1|.|TRBJ2-3|TRBV13|16
CASSHRDRGLTDTQYF
TGTGCCAGCAGCCACCGGGACAGGGGGCTCACAGATACGCAGTATTTT
>TRBD2|.|TRBJ2-3|TRBV14|13
CASSQTGGVRQYF
TGTGCCAGCAGCCAAACGGGAGGAGTCCGGCAGTATTTT
>TRBD1|.|TRBJ1-5|TRBV19|17
CASSIRVGQGGNQPQHF
TGTGCCAGTAGTATTAGGGTTGGACAGGGAGGCAATCAGCCCCAGCATTTT
>TRBD2|.|TRBJ2-1|TRBV12-5|19
CASGPSGSGGLSSYNEQFF
TGTGCTAGTGGTCCATCAGGCAGCGGGGGCCTCAGCTCCTACAATGAGCAGTTCTTC